This T cell receptor beta chain was sequenced during a study of human T cells and chemical hapten exposure. In the study overall: Patients, mostly women, had alopecia areata, alopecia totalis or alopecia universalis.

Sample time point: pre-sensitization, week 0. Treatment reported: therapeutic diphenylcyclopropenone sensitization with weekly scalp DPC. Total RNA was isolated from unfractionated whole blood. TCRdb passed the RACE reads through MiXCR, listing each CDR3 protein once. The sample includes roughly 56,000 distinct CDR3 sequences, about 9.6% of them seen just once. Study-level findings and limits: TCRs above 1 in 1000 frequency did not change with DPC sensitization. Given that the donors had alopecia, their immune response may differ from that seen in healthy people.

V dropped 8 bases and J dropped 1; count of bases not matched to a gene: 5. Per germline, CDR1 SNHLY and CDR2 FYNNEI. The CDR3 is made up of 14 amino acids. This clonotype was seen at least ten times. Its antigen is not identified. Sequences were derived from whole blood, sampled in connection with sensitization to the hapten diphenylcyclopropenone (DPC). The chain is built from TRBV2 and TRBJ1-1; 9 nucleotides agree with TRBD1. This sequence was found in a woman aged 25 to 39 with alopecia areata. Some clones in this sample may be carry-over from other donors' samples. CDR3 sequence: CASVGQGTNTEAFF. The CDR3 bases are TGTGCCAGCGTGGGACAGGGAACGAACACTGAAGCTTTCTTT. Complete variable domain (other parts from reference TRBV2 and TRBJ1-1): EPEVTQTPSHQVTQMGQEVILRCVPISNHLYFYWYRQILGQKVEFLVSFYNNEISEKSEIFDDQFSVERPDGSNFTLKIRSTKLEDSAMYFCASVGQGTNTEAFFGQGTRLTVV.